This T cell receptor beta chain derives from a study of T cell responses to AZD1222 COVID-19 vaccine. Study-wide results and caveats: At study baseline, merely roughly 6 AZD1222 recipients were seropositive. White British people made up most donors, females outnumbered males, and clonal diversity was possibly underestimated. Receipt of two AZD1222 doses was followed by a rise in Spike-specific TCR breadth and depth. The study reported that nearly half of spike-specific TCRs target unmutated variant regions.

Germline V lookup: CDR1 LNHDA, CDR2 SQIVND (reference sequence). J gave up 5 bases and V 6 bases, and 6 bases lay outside the gene matches. The CDR3 sequence is 14 residues long. Regarding this clone: Antigen: not known.

The data were produced by immunoSEQ multiplex PCR, yet TCRdb's version contains in-frame clones alone and is incomplete. Of some 150,000 clones in the sample, roughly 90% are singletons; the top ten hold more than 5%. The source of this sequence is an adult in good health. This chain uses TRBV19 with TRBJ1-4; 7 bases agree with TRBD1. Sequenced material: peripheral blood, taken on day 0 of AZD1222 vaccination. The CDR3: CASSRQGQNEKLFF. The CDR3 region has the DNA TGTGCCAGTAGCCGACAGGGCCAAAATGAAAAACTGTTTTTT.